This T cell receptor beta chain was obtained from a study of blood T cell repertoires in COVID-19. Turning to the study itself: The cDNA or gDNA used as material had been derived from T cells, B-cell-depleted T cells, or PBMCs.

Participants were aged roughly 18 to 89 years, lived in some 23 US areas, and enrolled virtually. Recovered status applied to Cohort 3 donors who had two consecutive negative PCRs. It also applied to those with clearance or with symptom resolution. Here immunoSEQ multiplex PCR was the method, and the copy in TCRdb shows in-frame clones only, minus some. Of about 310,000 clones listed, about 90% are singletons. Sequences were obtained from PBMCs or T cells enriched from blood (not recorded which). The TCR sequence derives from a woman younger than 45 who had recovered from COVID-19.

The CDR3 nucleotides read TGTGCCAGCAGTTTAGGTGGAAGGGGTGAGCAGTTCTTC. Protein sequence: CASSLGGRGEQFF. V and J are TRBV12-3 or TRBV12-4 and TRBJ2-1, with D tentatively TRBD1 (5 bases). V dropped 1 base and J dropped 9 bases, with 10 bases sitting between them. CDR3 length equals 13 residues.